One and the same sample provided the 23 T cell receptor beta chains below, sequenced in a study of blood T cell repertoires in COVID-19. Sequencing was performed with immunoSEQ multiplex PCR; in TCRdb, only in-frame clones are kept and a portion is missing. This sample has about 260,000 clones; around 84% occur once, and the top ten carry around 4.2%. Sequencing was carried out using peripheral blood. These receptors all stem from a man between 60 and 75 years old with acute or convalescent COVID-19.

This clone was counted between two and nine times. The chain combines TRBV4-3 with TRBJ2-7; D is possibly TRBD1 (6 bases). Trimming cost V 1 base and J 3 bases, with 7 bases left between them. There are 13 residues in the CDR3. Germline V gives CDR1 LGHNA, CDR2 YSLEER. The CDR3 sequence: CASSQVQGYEQYF. As DNA, the CDR3 is TGCGCCAGCAGCCAAGTACAGGGCTACGAGCAGTACTTC.

This clone was observed a handful of times. V gene TRBV15 combines with J gene TRBJ2-5; TRBD2 is a possible D gene (6 bases). Trimming removed 4 bases from V and 5 bases from J, with 14 bases in between. The germline gives CDR1 LNHNV, CDR2 YYDKDF (reference sequence). This CDR3 contains 14 residues. Here the CDR3 reads CATSTGGAGETQYF. The CDR3 nucleotides read TGTGCCACCAGCACCGGGGGTGCGGGGGAGACCCAGTACTTC. Together with reference TRBV15 and TRBJ2-5, the CDR3 gives the full variable domain: DAMVIQNPRYQVTQFGKPVTLSCSQTLNHNVMYWYQQKSSQAPKLLFHYYDKDFNNEADTPDNFQSRRPNTSFCFLDIRSPGLGDTAMYLCATSTGGAGETQYFGPGTRLLVL.

The chain is built from TRBV11-2 and TRBJ2-7, with D perhaps matching TRBD1 (6 bases). Trimming pared 0 bases from V and 5 bases from J, leaving 11 bases between. CDR3 length: 14 amino acids. Looked up from germline, CDR1 is SGHAT and CDR2 is FQNNGV. The CDR3 coding sequence is TGTGCCAGCAGCTTAGAAGGGGGATCCGACGAGCAGTACTTC. Translated, it gives CASSLEGGSDEQYF.

CDR3 DNA sequence: TGTGCCAGCAGCCAAGTGGGGCTATCCCAGGGGATCCAGTACTTC. It is translated as CASSQVGLSQGIQYF. The chain joins TRBV3-1 (or the pseudogene TRBV3-2) to TRBJ2-5; possibly TRBD1 for D (6 bases). Germline assignment: CDR1 LGHDT and CDR2 YNNKEL (reference sequence). Trimming left V 1 base short and J 10 bases short, with 19 bases between. CDR3 length equals 15 residues.

This rearrangement joins TRBV5-4 to TRBJ2-1, with 7 positions matching TRBD1. Germline CDR1 is SGHNT and CDR2 is YYREEE (reference sequence). With 0 bases clipped from V and 4 bases from J, the junction kept 4 bases outside the gene matches. The CDR3 is 15 residues long. Here the CDR3 DNA reads TGTGCCAGCAGCTTGGGGGGGACAGCGTACAATGAGCAGTTCTTC. This gives the protein CASSLGGTAYNEQFF.

This chain connects TRBV7-8 to TRBJ2-7; 11 bases align to TRBD2. CDR1 SGHVS and CDR2 FQNEAQ come from the germline V gene. The CDR3 runs 18 residues. J was trimmed by 3 bases and V by 1 base; bases with no gene match: 11. Here the CDR3 reads CASSLVVSGRAPGYEQYF. The CDR3 nucleotides are TGTGCCAGCAGCTTAGTCGTTAGCGGGAGGGCACCGGGCTACGAGCAGTACTTC.

This chain joins TRBV20-1 and TRBJ1-4; TRBD1 agrees at 10 bases. The CDR3 runs to 14 residues. With 3 bases clipped from V and 8 bases from J, the junction kept 6 bases outside the gene matches. Germline V gene sequence: CDR1 DFQATT, CDR2 SNEGSKA (reference sequence). DNA for the CDR3: TGCAGTGCTAGTGGACAGGGGGTTTGGGAAAAACTGTTTTTT. Protein product: CSASGQGVWEKLFF.

This clone came up a few times. V gene TRBV23-1 combines with J gene TRBJ1-2; D ambiguous. TRBV23-1 is known as an ORF, though its function is uncertain. The CDR3 runs to 15 residues. Trimming took 0 bases from V and 0 from J, leaving 8 bases between them. CDR3 sequence (DNA): TGCGCCAGCAGTCAATCCCCGCAGTCTAACTATGGCTACACCTTC. Encoded protein: CASSQSPQSNYGYTF.

The chain uses TRBV15 and TRBJ1-2; D ambiguous. V was shortened by 0 bases and J by 7 bases, with 18 bases between the two germline ends. Germline CDR1 is LNHNV and CDR2 is YYDKDF (reference sequence). The CDR3 extends over 16 amino acids. CDR3 region: CATSRDTGRGVGGYTF. As DNA, the CDR3 is TGTGCCACCAGCAGAGACACGGGAAGAGGCGTGGGTGGCTACACCTTC.

The chain carries TRBV4-3 and TRBJ2-6; TRBD1 agrees at 8 bases. The CDR3 contains 19 residues. The trim removed 0 bases at V and 0 bases at J, leaving 7 bases unmatched. The germline V gene has CDR1 LGHNA and CDR2 YSLEER. DNA of the CDR3: TGCGCCAGCAGCCAAGAGTCAGGACAGGGTAACTCTGGGGCCAACGTCCTGACTTTC. Encoded protein: CASSQESGQGNSGANVLTF.

J is TRBJ2-7 and V is TRBV5-4, with 9 bases matching TRBD1. There are 14 residues in the CDR3. Trimming at V came to 7 bases and at J to 6 bases, leaving 11 bases not matched to a gene. Germline CDR1 SGHNT, CDR2 YYREEE (reference sequence). CDR3 DNA: TGTGCCAGCGCCGACCGGGACAGGGTTTTCGAGCAGTACTTC. The encoded protein is CASADRDRVFEQYF.

The genes are TRBV5-1 and TRBJ2-7; TRBD2 agrees at 7 bases. CDR3 length equals 14 residues. The germline CDR1 and CDR2 sequences are SGHRS and YFSETQ. The V segment lost 5 bases and the J segment 2 bases; nucleotides outside the gene matches: 7. The CDR3 sequence is CASSIGLAAYEQYF. The CDR3 nucleotides are TGCGCCAGCAGTATAGGGCTAGCGGCCTACGAGCAGTACTTC. Complete variable domain (other parts from reference TRBV5-1 and TRBJ2-7): KAGVTQTPRYLIKTRGQQVTLSCSPISGHRSVSWYQQTPGQGLQFLFEYFSETQRNKGNFPGRFSGRQFSNSRSEMNVSTLELGDSALYLCASSIGLAAYEQYFGPGTRLTVT.

The V gene is TRBV20-1, the J gene TRBJ2-7; a weak D match, TRBD2 (6 bases). V shed 3 bases and J shed 3 bases, with 15 bases lying between them. The CDR3 loop spans 14 amino acids. CDR1 is DFQATT, CDR2 SNEGSKA, per germline (reference sequence). As DNA, the CDR3 is TGCAGTGCTAGTAGATCCGGGGGAGGCTACGAGCAGTACTTC. Residues: CSASRSGGGYEQYF.

The CDR3 loop reads CASCDSSYEQYF. Written as DNA, the CDR3 is TGTGCCAGCTGCGACAGTTCCTACGAGCAGTACTTC. The chain links TRBV18 to TRBJ2-7, with D perhaps TRBD1 (5 bases). The germline CDR1 and CDR2 sequences are KGHSH and LQKENI. The CDR3 has 12 residues. V was shortened by 7 bases and J by 1 base, with 8 bases between the two germline ends.

The chain uses TRBV7-9 and TRBJ2-3; 9 positions match TRBD1. The CDR3 consists of 16 residues. The germline CDR1 and CDR2 sequences are SEHNR and FQNEAQ (reference sequence). The V gene end was trimmed by 1 base and the J gene end by 4 bases; junction bases not matched to a gene: 6. The CDR3 loop reads CASSLETGGVADTQYF. CDR3 DNA sequence: TGTGCCAGCAGCTTAGAAACAGGGGGCGTCGCAGATACGCAGTATTTT. The entire variable domain, with the rest obtained from reference TRBV7-9 and TRBJ2-3, is as follows: DTGVSQNPRHKITKRGQNVTFRCDPISEHNRLYWYRQTLGQGPEFLTYFQNEAQLEKSRLLSDRFSAERPKGSFSTLEIQRTEQGDSAMYLCASSLETGGVADTQYFGPGTRLTVL.

The chain has TRBV3-1 (or the pseudogene TRBV3-2) and TRBJ2-2, with 16 positions matching TRBD2. Germline V gene sequence: CDR1 LGHDT, CDR2 YNNKEL (reference sequence). This CDR3 has 20 residues. The trim removed 7 bases at V and 4 bases at J, leaving 15 bases unmatched. In nucleotides, the CDR3 is TGTGCCAGCATCGATGGCCCGGGACTAGCGGGGGGGCCGGGCACCGGGGAGCTGTTTTTT. Translation gives CASIDGPGLAGGPGTGELFF.

The CDR3 DNA sequence: TGCGCCAGCAGTCAATTCGACAGGGTAAACGGGTTGGCCTACAATGAGCAGTTCTTC. Translating it yields CASSQFDRVNGLAYNEQFF. The V gene is TRBV23-1, the J gene TRBJ2-1, with 7 nucleotides matching TRBD1. TRBV23-1 is an open reading frame, and its role is uncertain. The CDR3 sequence is 19 residues long. V lost 1 base to trimming and J lost 2 bases; unmatched junction nucleotides: 14.

V usage is TRBV19 and J usage is TRBJ2-1; 8 bases are shared with TRBD2. The CDR3 extends over 16 amino acids. The ends lost 5 bases at V and 9 bases at J; junction bases unmatched: 15. Per germline, CDR1 LNHDA and CDR2 SQIVND (reference sequence). The CDR3, as DNA: TGTGCCAGTAGTGGCGGACTAGCTGAAAAATGGGGTGAGCAGTTCTTC. It specifies CASSGGLAEKWGEQFF.

The chain has TRBV5-1 and TRBJ1-1; 9 nucleotides agree with TRBD1. The CDR3 is 16 amino acids. V lost 4 bases to trimming and J lost 6 bases; unmatched junction nucleotides: 13. Germline CDR1 SGHRS, CDR2 YFSETQ. For the CDR3, the DNA is TGCGCCAGCAGCCCTGGAGACCGACAGGGGGGGGCTGAAGCTTTCTTT. This codes for CASSPGDRQGGAEAFF.

The CDR3 coding sequence is TGTGCCACCAGATCTGGGGACAGGGGTGAAAAACTGTTTTTT. Residues: CATRSGDRGEKLFF. J is TRBJ1-4 and V is TRBV10-3; the match to TRBD1 covers 10 bases. This CDR3 spans 14 amino acids. From germline, CDR1 is ENHRY and CDR2 SYGVKD. Trimming removed 10 bases from V and 7 bases from J; junction bases left unmatched: 9.

CDR3 DNA sequence: TGTGCCAGCAGCTTAGGGAGAACAGGGGAGGACTCTGGAAACACCATATATTTT. It yields the protein CASSLGRTGEDSGNTIYF. The chain employs TRBV7-9 and TRBJ1-3; TRBD1 agrees at 7 bases. Germline V CDR1 and CDR2: SEHNR, FQNEAQ (reference sequence). The CDR3 has 18 amino acids. J was trimmed by 0 bases and V by 1 base; bases with no gene match: 9.

The chain links TRBV7-2 to TRBJ1-6; maybe TRBD1 (5 bases). The CDR3 is made up of 15 amino acids. With 2 bases removed from V and 8 bases from J, the gap between germline ends came to 13 bases. Germline CDR1 and CDR2: SGHTA and FQGNSA. The CDR3, as DNA: TGTGCCAGCAGCTTATTTACTCCCAGGGATTCACCCCTCCACTTT. It yields the protein CASSLFTPRDSPLHF.

The chain has TRBV18 and TRBJ1-4; D is ambiguous. V lost 5 bases and J lost 4, with 17 bases in between. Per germline, CDR1 KGHSH and CDR2 LQKENI. The CDR3 has 16 residues. The CDR3 is CASSNNRHRDNEKLFF. DNA for the CDR3: TGTGCCAGCTCAAATAATCGACACCGGGATAATGAAAAACTGTTTTTT.